The table lists the clone carrying this TCR beta chain with a few counts. The PCR employed 60 Vbeta primers together with 13 Jbeta primers. The protocol was immunoSEQ multiplex PCR, while the TCRdb copy is restricted to in-frame clones and leaves out a portion. The sample has around 120,000 clones; roughly three quarters are singletons. The data derive from a study of cytomegalovirus exposure and HLA in healthy donors. Germline V gives CDR1 SGHTA, CDR2 FQGTGA. V lost 6 bases and J lost 3, with 18 bases in between. The CDR3 loop spans 16 amino acids. The clonotype originates from a man in his forties in good health and CMV-seropositive. The chain carries TRBV7-3 and TRBJ2-1; TRBD1 is a possible D gene (6 bases). Material for sequencing was PBMCs. The CDR3 DNA is TGTGCCAGCAGTTCCAACACAGGGATGCTCTACAATGAGCAGTTCTTC. Protein: CASSSNTGMLYNEQFF.